This section outlines one TCR beta chain sequence together with its context. What it binds is unknown. The sample is drawn from a study of cytomegalovirus exposure and HLA in healthy donors. Germline lookup yields CDR1 DFQATT and CDR2 SNEGSKA (reference sequence). This CDR3 is built from 8 residues. Overall study results and limits: As a later analysis revealed, the rate of TCR association differed by HLA locus, with DRB1 most and HLA-C fewest. For TCR beta chains, V- and J-gene trimming was later linked to a missense DCLRE1C variant.

13 Jbeta primers and 60 Vbeta primers were used for the PCR. The authors' processing: Among the unique TCR beta chains that a later analysis counted, about 84 million in all, 9.5 million to 12 million were shared. The data were produced by immunoSEQ multiplex PCR, yet TCRdb's version contains in-frame clones alone and is incomplete. V and J calls and clone size are copied from that table; D and trimming were computed from the DNA. The sample has about 140,000 clones; under 70% are singletons. The TCR comes from a man aged 25 to 40 in good health and CMV-seropositive. This chain links TRBV20-1 with TRBJ1-1; a possible D gene is TRBD1 (5 bases). The sample comprised PBMCs. Here the CDR3 reads CSPQGAFF. Written as DNA, the CDR3 is TGCAGCCCCCAGGGAGCTTTCTTT.